Each of the 20 T cell receptor beta chains below was sequenced from the same sample in a study of shared clonotypes between healthy human individuals. The table came from immunoSEQ multiplex PCR; TCRdb's copy has only in-frame clones and leaves some out. The sample lists 600,000 to 750,000 clones, less than 95% occurring once. Sequenced input: memory CD8+ T cells from PBMCs. Subset defined: CD45RO+ cells pooled with CCR7-negative TemRA cells. The receptors stem from a man in his late teens or twenties in good health. Some clones in this sample may be carry-over from other donors' samples.

V and J are TRBV7-9 and TRBJ2-7; D unclear. Deletions cut 3 bases from V and 2 bases from J, with 8 bases between. There are 13 residues in the CDR3. CDR1 is SEHNR and CDR2 is FQNEAQ in the germline V gene (reference sequence). The CDR3 loop reads CASSFTSTYEQYF. The CDR3 DNA is TGTGCCAGCAGCTTCACCTCTACCTACGAGCAGTACTTC.

The J gene is TRBJ2-3, the V gene TRBV2, with 13 nucleotides matching TRBD2. Per germline, CDR1 SNHLY and CDR2 FYNNEI. Trimming removed 8 bases from V and 6 bases from J; junction bases left unmatched: 8. The CDR3 contains 15 residues. The CDR3 reads CASAGTSGIGDTQYF. The CDR3 region has the DNA TGTGCCAGCGCCGGGACTAGCGGGATCGGGGATACGCAGTATTTT.

V and J are TRBV5-1 and TRBJ2-7; the D gene is possibly TRBD2 (6 bases). The germline V gene has CDR1 SGHRS and CDR2 YFSETQ. This CDR3 region has 15 residues. The germline V and J ends were trimmed by 0 bases and 2 bases, with 12 bases remaining between them. CDR3 amino acids: CASSLDRGAPYEQYF. DNA of the CDR3: TGCGCCAGCAGCTTGGATCGCGGGGCCCCCTACGAGCAGTACTTC.

This chain links TRBV4-1 with TRBJ2-2; possibly TRBD1 or TRBD2 for D (6 bases each). CDR3 size: 18 residues. Germline CDR1 reads MGHRA; CDR2 reads YSYEKL. Between the trimmed V and J ends, which lost 1 base and 5 bases, there was a span of 20 bases. CDR3 sequence reads: CASSQGARGPVGTGELFF. Written as DNA, the CDR3 is TGCGCCAGCAGCCAAGGGGCCCGGGGGCCGGTGGGGACCGGGGAGCTGTTTTTT.

Worth noting for this clone: Within the sample, other DNA sequences also encode this same CDR3. The V and J genes are TRBV5-1 and TRBJ2-7, with a tentative D call TRBD1 (6 bases). Trimming shortened V by 3 bases and J by 3 bases, and 13 bases separated the two germline ends. The CDR3 is 14 amino acids. The germline V gene has CDR1 SGHRS and CDR2 YFSETQ. The CDR3, as DNA: TGCGCCAGCAGCTGGACTGGGGGCAGCTACGAGCAGTACTTC. Its translation: CASSWTGGSYEQYF. The full variable domain, rest sourced from reference TRBV5-1 and TRBJ2-7, is KAGVTQTPRYLIKTRGQQVTLSCSPISGHRSVSWYQQTPGQGLQFLFEYFSETQRNKGNFPGRFSGRQFSNSRSEMNVSTLELGDSALYLCASSWTGGSYEQYFGPGTRLTVT.

The chain employs TRBV5-6 and TRBJ1-2; D is unclear. CDR1 and CDR2 (germline): SGHDT, YYEEEE. Trimming shortened V by 0 bases and J by 0 bases, and 12 bases separated the two germline ends. The CDR3 runs to 16 residues. CDR3 in DNA: TGTGCCAGCAGCTTGGATGTCCGACGGGCTAACTATGGCTACACCTTC. Protein product: CASSLDVRRANYGYTF.

The chain links TRBV28 to TRBJ2-5; 8 bases fit TRBD2. J gave up 4 bases and V 6 bases, and 7 bases lay outside the gene matches. The CDR3 is 14 residues long. The V gene's germline CDR1 is MDHEN and CDR2 SYDVKM. The CDR3 region has the DNA TGTGCCAGCAGCCCCGGACTAGCATTAGAGACCCAGTACTTC. It translates to CASSPGLALETQYF.

V is TRBV28 and J is TRBJ2-1, with 10 bases aligning to TRBD2. V lost 0 bases and J lost 6; bases outside the gene matches: 5. The CDR3 has 16 residues. Germline CDR1 MDHEN, CDR2 SYDVKM. The CDR3 loop is CASSLCVLAGCNEQFF. The CDR3 nucleotides are TGTGCCAGCAGTTTATGCGTACTAGCGGGGTGCAATGAGCAGTTCTTC. Combining the CDR3 with reference TRBV28 and TRBJ2-1 gives the whole variable domain DVKVTQSSRYLVKRTGEKVFLECVQDMDHENMFWYRQDPGLGLRLIYFSYDVKMKEKGDIPEGYSVSREKKERFSLILESASTNQTSMYLCASSLCVLAGCNEQFFGPGTRLTVL.

The rearrangement joins TRBV30 to TRBJ2-7, with 11 bases aligning to TRBD2. The V gene's germline CDR1 is GTSNPN and CDR2 SVGIG (reference sequence). V gave up 5 bases and J gave up 3 bases; unmatched junction bases: 6. The CDR3 totals 14 residues. The CDR3 nucleotides read TGTGCCTGGGACGCCGGGACTAGCGGCTACGAGCAGTACTTC. Its translation: CAWDAGTSGYEQYF.

The chain links TRBV7-8 to TRBJ2-3; the match to TRBD2 covers 10 bases. The CDR3 loop spans 17 amino acids. The trim removed 1 base at V and 2 bases at J, leaving 6 bases unmatched. Per germline, CDR1 SGHVS and CDR2 FQNEAQ. The CDR3 region is CASSLGVAGGNTDTQYF. In nucleotides, the CDR3 is TGTGCCAGCAGCTTAGGGGTAGCGGGAGGTAACACAGATACGCAGTATTTT.

This clone has a single count. The V and J genes are TRBV28 and TRBJ2-4, with D unresolved. The germline V gene encodes CDR1 MDHEN and CDR2 SYDVKM. V dropped 6 bases and J dropped 1 base, with 13 bases sitting between them. The CDR3 extends over 15 amino acids. The CDR3 DNA is TGTGCCAGCAGCAGGTCCGTCATTGCCAAAAACATTCAGTACTTC. Protein sequence: CASSRSVIAKNIQYF.

The gene calls are TRBV19 and TRBJ1-2; no clear D. Trimming took off 6 bases at V and 4 bases at J, with 12 bases between the two ends. The CDR3 consists of 13 residues. Germline CDR1 reads LNHDA; CDR2 reads SQIVND (reference sequence). CDR3 in DNA: TGTGCCAGTAGAGTAACGAACGGCTATGGCTACACCTTC. Protein sequence: CASRVTNGYGYTF.

J is TRBJ2-1 and V is TRBV7-8, with 12 bases matching TRBD2. Germline V lookup: CDR1 SGHVS, CDR2 FQNEAQ. The CDR3 extends over 18 amino acids. J lost 5 bases, V lost 0 bases, and 8 bases had no gene match. CDR3 amino acids: CASSLALAGGREDNEQFF. In DNA, the CDR3 is TGTGCCAGCAGCTTAGCACTAGCGGGAGGCCGCGAGGACAATGAGCAGTTCTTC.

The chain joins TRBV6-5 to TRBJ2-5, with D unclear. Looked up from germline, CDR1 is MNHEY and CDR2 is SVGAGI. Trimming removed 7 bases at V and 1 base at J, with 16 bases between. This CDR3 region has 15 residues. The CDR3 DNA reads as TGTGCCAGCACCCGACGCGCCAGACGCCAAGAGACCCAGTACTTC. As protein: CASTRRARRQETQYF.

This chain joins TRBV28 and TRBJ1-6; TRBD1 matches 9 bases. J lost 9 bases, V lost 8 bases, and 8 bases had no gene match. The CDR3 totals 14 residues. Germline values: CDR1 MDHEN, CDR2 SYDVKM. The DNA of the CDR3 is TGTGCCAGCCGCCAGAGACAGGGGGGTTCACCCCTCCACTTT. Translation: CASRQRQGGSPLHF. The entire variable domain, with the rest obtained from reference TRBV28 and TRBJ1-6, is as follows: DVKVTQSSRYLVKRTGEKVFLECVQDMDHENMFWYRQDPGLGLRLIYFSYDVKMKEKGDIPEGYSVSREKKERFSLILESASTNQTSMYLCASRQRQGGSPLHFGNGTRLTVT.

V usage is TRBV28 and J usage is TRBJ2-4; TRBD1 is a possible D gene (6 bases). Germline CDR1 is MDHEN and CDR2 is SYDVKM. CDR3 length equals 18 residues. The V end was cut by 4 bases, the J end by 0 bases, with 19 bases between. The CDR3 protein is CASSSQGINELAKNIQYF. CDR3 bases: TGTGCCAGCAGTTCCCAGGGGATCAACGAGCTAGCCAAAAACATTCAGTACTTC.

This chain joins TRBV28 and TRBJ2-1; 13 positions agree with TRBD2. CDR3 length equals 16 residues. The ends lost 6 bases at V and 4 bases at J; junction bases unmatched: 6. Germline V gene lookup returns CDR1 MDHEN and CDR2 SYDVKM. This chain's CDR3 is CASSKGLAGLYNEQFF. As DNA, the CDR3 is TGTGCCAGCAGCAAGGGACTAGCGGGGTTGTACAATGAGCAGTTCTTC.

The V call is TRBV2, the J call TRBJ2-1; 12 nucleotides align to TRBD2. Trimming took 10 bases from V and 7 from J; bases not matched to a gene: 8. This CDR3 comprises 14 residues. In germline, CDR1 is SNHLY, CDR2 FYNNEI. In DNA, the CDR3 is TGTGCCACCGCTAGCGGGAGGGCCAGTAATGAGCAGTTCTTC. Translation: CATASGRASNEQFF.

V is TRBV9 and J is TRBJ1-1; a possible D gene is TRBD1 (5 bases). Germline V lookup: CDR1 SGDLS, CDR2 YYNGEE. This CDR3 region has 13 residues. The ends were cut back, 6 bases at V and 4 bases at J, with 13 bases in the middle. DNA for the CDR3: TGTGCCAGCAACGGGGGACGCGGCACTGAAGCTTTCTTT. Amino acids: CASNGGRGTEAFF. The variable domain in full, completed from reference TRBV9 and TRBJ1-1, reads DSGVTQTPKHLITATGQRVTLRCSPRSGDLSVYWYQQSLDQGLQFLIQYYNGEERAKGNILERFSAQQFPDLHSELNLSSLELGDSALYFCASNGGRGTEAFFGQGTRLTVV.

This chain uses TRBV30 with TRBJ2-7, with D possibly matching TRBD2 (6 bases). Per the germline V gene, CDR1 is GTSNPN and CDR2 is SVGIG (reference sequence). Trimming removed 1 base at V and 6 bases at J, with 19 bases between. The CDR3 sequence is 15 residues long. The CDR3 bases are TGTGCCTGGAGTGCCTATCGGCTAGCGCAAGGCGAGCAGTACTTC. Amino acid sequence: CAWSAYRLAQGEQYF.